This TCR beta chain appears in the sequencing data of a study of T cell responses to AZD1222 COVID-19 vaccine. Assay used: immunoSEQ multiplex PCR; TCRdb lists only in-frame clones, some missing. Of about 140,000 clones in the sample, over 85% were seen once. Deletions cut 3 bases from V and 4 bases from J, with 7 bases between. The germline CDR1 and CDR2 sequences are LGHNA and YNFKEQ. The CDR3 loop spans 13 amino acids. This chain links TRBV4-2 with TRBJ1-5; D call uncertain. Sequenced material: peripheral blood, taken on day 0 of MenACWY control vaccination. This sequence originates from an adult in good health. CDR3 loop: CASSQRENQPQHF. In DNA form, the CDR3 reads TGTGCCAGCAGCCAGCGGGAGAATCAGCCCCAGCATTTT.